This T cell receptor (beta chain) is drawn from a study of cytomegalovirus exposure and HLA in healthy donors. Background on the study: Across around 400 genotyped donors, approximately 80% landed in the Caucasian-associated ancestry cluster. Broader study findings: Exclusion applied to some V segments, including TRBV6-2 and TRBV6-3, as they were indistinguishable.

On this clone: The antigen is not known.

The V and J ends lost 1 base and 1 base, in that order; junction bases with no gene match: 3. Germline CDR1 is SGHDN and CDR2 is FVKESK. This CDR3 has 15 residues. With 60 Vbeta and 13 Jbeta primers, the PCR was carried out. Some clones are missing from TCRdb's copy, which holds only in-frame ones; the method was immunoSEQ multiplex PCR. Here the sample spans around 200,000 clones, approximately 84% being singletons. Donors consisted of healthy bone marrow donors. This TCR was sampled from a woman between 40 and 55 years old in good health and CMV-seronegative. The genes are TRBV14 and TRBJ2-5; TRBD1 agrees at 7 bases. Sequencing was performed on PBMCs. The CDR3 nucleotides read TGTGCCAGCAGCCAAGGGGGACAGCCCCAAGAGACCCAGTACTTC. Its protein product is CASSQGGQPQETQYF.